The sequence of this T cell receptor beta chain was determined in a study of blood T cell repertoires in COVID-19 (dated by TCRdb to about 2020). About the study as a whole: The collaborator samples originated in the United States, Italy and Spain and spanned the acute and convalescent phases of COVID-19. The prospective study material was composed of cDNA or gDNA derived from T cells, B-cell-depleted T cells, or PBMCs. The dataset comprised deeply sampled blood TCRbeta repertoires from subjects exposed to, actively infected with, or recovered from COVID-19. The repertoires were made available in a free public database intended to serve as a resource for research on the immune response to SARS-CoV-2. The samples were drawn from the first 160 participants of the ongoing ImmuneRACE study and from some 1,300 subjects provided by 6 global collaborators. Nearly every sample came with metadata listing a de-identified subject ID, COVID-19 status, age in years and sex. HLA class I and class II types, where available, came from metadata supplied by the sample provider rather than from assay-based typing. General conclusions and limits of the study: Clinical and demographic metadata were provided uncurated, with the amount varying by source and participant.

As regards this clone: What antigen it recognizes has not been identified. Base qualities are not recorded, but no much larger clone differs from it by a single base.

Inclusive of the bounding cysteine and phenylalanine, the CDR3 is 15 residues long. Only the CDR3 DNA stays, 45 bases, in frame from base 1. For this chain, trimming is 4 bases at the V end and 8 bases at the J end, and the number of junction bases without a gene match is 11. CDR1 SEHNR and CDR2 FQNEAQ are derived from the germline V gene (reference sequence). One collaborating source in Seattle enrolled patients while the patients were actively infected and followed the patients over time throughout the course of disease. Collaborating institutions collected whole blood in K2EDTA tubes following their own protocols. For TCRbeta analysis, collaborators shipped samples in one of three forms: frozen whole blood, isolated PBMCs, or DNA extracted from either of those sample types. The immunoSEQ Assay, a bias-controlled multiplex PCR, was used to amplify TCRbeta CDR3 regions from genomic DNA. Per the original workflow: Within the assay, amplification of reference gene primers was used to estimate how many nucleated cells each sample contained. To quantify the absolute abundance of each unique TCRbeta CDR3 rearrangement, sequence reads were collapsed and filtered. For each sample, productive Simpson clonality was calculated by taking the square root of Simpson's diversity index across productive rearrangements. Drawn from immuneACCESS, this table holds only the in-frame rearrangements with V and J called that TCRdb kept. Clones are partly lost; checked studies trace under half to an unresolved V gene and leave the rest unexplained. The V and J calls and clone size were taken over from that table, and D and trimming were inferred from the DNA. For this sample there are about 250,000 clones; about 82% appear just once. Of the sample, approximately 5.5% falls within the top ten clones.

This receptor chain uses TRBV7-9 and TRBJ2-1, with 7 bases aligning to TRBD2. The specimen was peripheral blood. The receptor was isolated from a woman of 80 years or more with COVID-19, enrolled during active disease. The DNA reads TGTGCCAGCAGCTGGGGAGGCGGGGGTCAGGATGAGCAGTTCTTC. Its protein is CASSWGGGGQDEQFF.